These 31 T cell receptor beta chains were sequenced from one sample in a study of blood T cell repertoires in COVID-19. Generated by immunoSEQ multiplex PCR, the TCRdb table keeps only in-frame clones and is missing some. This sample yields under 250,000 clones, of which under 90% are seen a single time; approximately 3.8% belongs to the top ten. The sample consisted of peripheral blood. The receptors were sampled from a woman older than 75 with acute or convalescent COVID-19.

This clone has more than one count but fewer than ten. This chain links TRBV7-9 with TRBJ2-2; perhaps TRBD1 as D (6 bases). Trimming cost V 1 base and J 6 bases, with 9 bases left between them. The CDR3 totals 14 residues. From germline, CDR1 is SEHNR and CDR2 FQNEAQ (reference sequence). The CDR3, as DNA: TGTGCCAGCAGCTTAGGGGCAGGGGCCGGGGAGCTGTTTTTT. It codes for CASSLGAGAGELFF.

V is TRBV7-3 and J is TRBJ2-1; D remains unclear. V gave up 3 bases and J gave up 0 bases, with 12 bases separating them. CDR1 is SGHTA, CDR2 FQGTGA, per germline. The CDR3 length is 16 residues. CDR3 in amino acids: CASSFNSPSSYNEQFF. The DNA for the CDR3 is TGTGCCAGCAGCTTCAACTCACCGAGCTCCTACAATGAGCAGTTCTTC.

The V gene is TRBV10-3, the J gene TRBJ1-5; D remains ambiguous. CDR3 length: 15 residues. Germline V gene sequence: CDR1 ENHRY, CDR2 SYGVKD. V was shortened by 2 bases and J by 1 base, with 9 bases between the two germline ends. The CDR3 DNA is TGTGCCATCAGTGAGACGGCAGGCAGCAATCAGCCCCAGCATTTT. Translation: CAISETAGSNQPQHF.

The chain has TRBV19 and TRBJ2-5; TRBD1 agrees at 8 bases. This CDR3 has 14 amino acids. Unmatched junction bases numbered 7, after V lost 5 bases and J lost 5 bases. Germline values: CDR1 LNHDA, CDR2 SQIVND (reference sequence). CDR3: CASSSQGAVETQYF. The CDR3 nucleotides are TGTGCCAGTAGTTCCCAGGGGGCGGTGGAGACCCAGTACTTC.

This sequence joins TRBV2 and TRBJ1-2; the match to TRBD1 covers 9 bases. This CDR3 is 13 amino acids long. Germline CDR1 reads SNHLY; CDR2 reads FYNNEI. The V and J ends lost 9 bases and 2 bases, in that order; junction bases with no gene match: 4. The CDR3 reads CARQTGGNYGYTF. Here the CDR3 DNA reads TGTGCCAGACAGACAGGGGGGAACTATGGCTACACCTTC.

The rearrangement joins TRBV11-2 to TRBJ1-2; 8 positions agree with TRBD1. The trim removed 7 bases at V and 1 base at J, leaving 5 bases unmatched. This CDR3 is 14 amino acids long. CDR1 is SGHAT and CDR2 is FQNNGV in the germline V gene. The CDR3 spells CASTGDRHNYGYTF. In nucleotides, the CDR3 is TGTGCCAGCACCGGGGACAGGCATAACTATGGCTACACCTTC.

This chain uses TRBV5-5 with TRBJ1-5; D is unclear. Looked up from germline, CDR1 is SGHKS and CDR2 is YYEKEE (reference sequence). The CDR3 has 15 residues. V was clipped by 0 bases and J by 6 bases, with 13 bases between them. This CDR3 is CASSLVLLTGQPQHF. CDR3 in DNA: TGTGCCAGCAGCTTGGTCCTCTTGACGGGTCAGCCCCAGCATTTT.

The chain joins TRBV28 to TRBJ2-5; TRBD1 is a possible D gene (5 bases). The CDR3 totals 14 residues. The germline V gene has CDR1 MDHEN and CDR2 SYDVKM. Trimming pared 1 base from V and 2 bases from J, leaving 8 bases between. CDR3 in DNA: TGTGCCAGCAGTTTATTAGGGGCACAAGAGACCCAGTACTTC. The encoded protein is CASSLLGAQETQYF. Looking up the rest from reference TRBV28 and TRBJ2-5 gives the full variable domain: DVKVTQSSRYLVKRTGEKVFLECVQDMDHENMFWYRQDPGLGLRLIYFSYDVKMKEKGDIPEGYSVSREKKERFSLILESASTNQTSMYLCASSLLGAQETQYFGPGTRLLVL.

V usage is TRBV11-2 and J usage is TRBJ2-1, with a tentative D call TRBD2 (6 bases). Germline values: CDR1 SGHAT, CDR2 FQNNGV. V shed 5 bases and J shed 4 bases, with 15 bases lying between them. This CDR3 region has 15 residues. The CDR3 here is CASSVGTGGYNEQFF. Here the CDR3 DNA reads TGTGCCAGCAGCGTAGGGACTGGTGGGTACAATGAGCAGTTCTTC.

V and J are TRBV27 and TRBJ1-5; 7 nucleotides align to TRBD1. V lost 0 bases to trimming and J lost 0 bases; unmatched junction nucleotides: 11. The CDR3 runs 19 residues. CDR1 is MNHEY, CDR2 SMNVEV, per germline (reference sequence). The CDR3 nucleotides read TGTGCCAGCAGTTTATCCTTCGGCCCCGGGACAGTTAGCAATCAGCCCCAGCATTTT. Translation: CASSLSFGPGTVSNQPQHF.

J is TRBJ1-6 and V is TRBV6-2 or TRBV6-3; tentative D call: TRBD1 (5 bases). Per germline, CDR1 MNHEY and CDR2 SVGEGT. The CDR3 runs to 15 residues. The V gene lost 4 bases and the J gene lost 6 bases, with 13 bases spanning the gap. CDR3 sequence: CASSWGTRGNSPLHF. The CDR3 DNA reads TGTGCCAGCAGTTGGGGGACTAGAGGTAATTCACCCCTCCACTTT.

The V gene is TRBV7-2, the J gene TRBJ1-4; possible D gene TRBD1, 5 bases. V lost 5 bases and J lost 3, with 13 bases in between. The CDR3 covers 15 residues. Germline assignment: CDR1 SGHTA and CDR2 FQGNSA. CDR3 sequence reads: CASSQRRGANEKLFF. In DNA, the CDR3 is TGTGCCAGCAGCCAGCGGAGGGGTGCTAATGAAAAACTGTTTTTT.

This clone was detected a few times. The CDR3 DNA sequence: TGTGCCAGCAGGATCGGACAGGCACCCCTCCACTTT. The encoded protein is CASRIGQAPLHF. The chain has TRBV12-3 or TRBV12-4 and TRBJ1-6; 7 positions agree with TRBD1. The CDR3 covers 12 residues. J was trimmed by 11 bases and V by 6 bases; bases with no gene match: 4.

The V gene is TRBV30, the J gene TRBJ1-4, with D unclear. Germline assignment: CDR1 GTSNPN and CDR2 SVGIG (reference sequence). There are 13 residues in the CDR3. V shed 0 bases and J shed 8 bases, with 10 bases lying between them. The CDR3 reads CAWSVRGREKLFF. The CDR3, as DNA: TGTGCCTGGAGTGTACGAGGTCGGGAAAAACTGTTTTTT.

J is TRBJ1-5 and V is TRBV11-2, with TRBD1 as a possible D gene (6 bases). The germline V gene encodes CDR1 SGHAT and CDR2 FQNNGV. Trimming cost V 8 bases and J 5 bases, with 13 bases left between them. CDR3 length: 13 amino acids. In nucleotides, the CDR3 is TGTGCCAGCGGCAGGGGCATGCATCAGCCCCAGCATTTT. It translates to CASGRGMHQPQHF.

This clone showed up just a few times. The rearrangement links TRBV5-4 to TRBJ1-2, with TRBD1 matching over 7 bases. V shed 0 bases and J 2 bases; nucleotides not matched to a gene: 1. Germline assignment: CDR1 SGHNT and CDR2 YYREEE (reference sequence). The CDR3 extends over 14 amino acids. Here the CDR3 DNA reads TGTGCCAGCAGCTTGGACAGGGGCAACTATGGCTACACCTTC. It specifies CASSLDRGNYGYTF.

V and J are TRBV6-6 and TRBJ1-6, with D possibly matching TRBD1 (5 bases). This CDR3 has 14 amino acids. Trimming took 5 bases from V and 9 from J, leaving 14 bases between them. In germline, CDR1 is MNHNY, CDR2 SVGAGI (reference sequence). In DNA form, the CDR3 reads TGTGCCAGCAGTCAGGGTAGGGAGGTTTCACCCCTCCACTTT. Protein product: CASSQGREVSPLHF.

J is TRBJ2-7 and V is TRBV30; perhaps TRBD1 as D (5 bases). The CDR3 is made up of 13 amino acids. Germline V lookup: CDR1 GTSNPN, CDR2 SVGIG (reference sequence). The V gene lost 2 bases and the J gene lost 5 bases, with 13 bases spanning the gap. The chain's CDR3 is CAWSRGLQHEQYF. In nucleotides, the CDR3 is TGTGCCTGGAGTAGGGGCCTTCAGCACGAGCAGTACTTC.

The V call is TRBV19, the J call TRBJ2-7, with 7 bases identical to TRBD2. The V gene's germline CDR1 is LNHDA and CDR2 SQIVND (reference sequence). V dropped 5 bases and J dropped 0; count of bases not matched to a gene: 7. This CDR3 region has 15 residues. In nucleotides, the CDR3 is TGTGCCAGTAGTCAGGTCGCGGGGGACTCCTACGAGCAGTACTTC. Protein sequence: CASSQVAGDSYEQYF. The full variable domain, rest sourced from reference TRBV19 and TRBJ2-7, is DGGITQSPKYLFRKEGQNVTLSCEQNLNHDAMYWYRQDPGQGLRLIYYSQIVNDFQKGDIAEGYSVSREKKESFPLTVTSAQKNPTAFYLCASSQVAGDSYEQYFGPGTRLTVT.

The chain couples TRBV7-3 to TRBJ1-6; 9 positions match TRBD1. The CDR3 totals 15 residues. Germline V gene data show CDR1 as SGHTA and CDR2 as FQGTGA. The J segment lost 6 bases and the V segment lost 5 bases, leaving 5 bases of the junction unmatched. The CDR3 is CASSVGTGLNSPLHF. DNA of the CDR3: TGTGCCAGCAGCGTGGGGACAGGGCTTAATTCACCCCTCCACTTT.

The chain links TRBV11-1 to TRBJ1-1; 11 bases agree with TRBD1. J gave up 5 bases and V 6 bases, and 11 bases lay outside the gene matches. The germline gives CDR1 SGHAT, CDR2 FQDESV (reference sequence). The CDR3 is 16 amino acids. CDR3 loop: CASSWTGTGGRTEAFF. For the CDR3, the DNA is TGTGCCAGCAGTTGGACCGGGACAGGGGGTAGAACTGAAGCTTTCTTT.

V gene TRBV5-1 combines with J gene TRBJ1-6, with 7 bases lining up with TRBD1. Germline V gives CDR1 SGHRS, CDR2 YFSETQ. The CDR3 runs to 14 residues. J was trimmed by 5 bases and V by 4 bases; bases with no gene match: 3. CDR3 DNA sequence: TGCGCCAGCAGCCTCGGGACAGATAATTCACCCCTCCACTTT. The encoded protein is CASSLGTDNSPLHF.

The CDR3 reads CASSPGTGNVGNTIYF. CDR3 nucleotide sequence: TGTGCCAGCAGCCCAGGGACAGGGAATGTCGGAAACACCATATATTTT. The rearrangement links TRBV5-4 to TRBJ1-3; 9 positions agree with TRBD1. The CDR3 is 16 residues long. Germline V gene lookup returns CDR1 SGHNT and CDR2 YYREEE (reference sequence). Trimming took 4 bases from V and 4 from J; bases not matched to a gene: 9. Full variable domain (rest looked up from reference TRBV5-4 and TRBJ1-3): ETGVTQSPTHLIKTRGQQVTLRCSSQSGHNTVSWYQQALGQGPQFIFQYYREEENGRGNFPPRFSGLQFPNYSSELNVNALELDDSALYLCASSPGTGNVGNTIYFGEGSWLTVV.

The chain joins TRBV11-2 to TRBJ2-7; D is possibly TRBD2 (5 bases). V was shortened by 7 bases and J by 1 base, with 8 bases between the two germline ends. The CDR3 runs to 12 residues. Germline V gene sequence: CDR1 SGHAT, CDR2 FQNNGV. The CDR3 region is CASTSGSYEQYF. As DNA, the CDR3 is TGTGCCAGCACCAGCGGATCCTACGAGCAGTACTTC.

The J gene is TRBJ2-1, the V gene TRBV6-1; 7 nucleotides align to TRBD2. With V trimmed by 2 bases and J by 1 base, 8 bases remained unmatched. The CDR3 totals 17 residues. Looked up from germline, CDR1 is MNHNS and CDR2 is SASEGT. CDR3 nucleotides: TGTGCCAGCAGTGAATCCTATTGGGGGGGATCCTACAATGAGCAGTTCTTC. Its protein product is CASSESYWGGSYNEQFF.

The chain carries TRBV5-1 and TRBJ1-1, with 8 bases that match TRBD1. Germline CDR1 is SGHRS and CDR2 is YFSETQ. V shed 0 bases and J 13 bases; nucleotides not matched to a gene: 17. The CDR3 extends over 16 amino acids. The CDR3 DNA sequence: TGCGCCAGCAGCTTGGCCGGGCAAGTTATGCAGGGGGCAGGTTTCTTT. Translating it yields CASSLAGQVMQGAGFF.

The chain employs TRBV2 and TRBJ2-5, with D perhaps matching TRBD2 (7 bases). This CDR3 spans 15 amino acids. Trimming removed 7 bases from V and 5 bases from J, with 20 bases in between. In germline, CDR1 is SNHLY, CDR2 FYNNEI. CDR3 bases: TGTGCCAGCAATAGGCAGGGAGGGGGGCAGGAGACCCAGTACTTC. It encodes CASNRQGGGQETQYF.

This chain joins TRBV7-2 and TRBJ1-2; D is unclear. The V end was cut by 3 bases, the J end by 10 bases, with 18 bases between. The CDR3 consists of 14 residues. Germline V CDR1 and CDR2: SGHTA, FQGNSA. The CDR3 coding sequence is TGTGCCAGCAGCTTCGGTTTAATCGGGAATGCCTACACCTTC. Protein sequence: CASSFGLIGNAYTF.

The V gene is TRBV15, the J gene TRBJ2-3; TRBD1 matches at 9 bases. The junction had 13 bases not matched to a gene; V was cut back by 0 bases and J by 3 bases. The CDR3 runs to 19 residues. CDR1 is LNHNV, CDR2 YYDKDF, per germline (reference sequence). CDR3 region: CATSRERDRVFMRTDTQYF. DNA for the CDR3: TGTGCCACCAGCAGAGAGAGGGACAGGGTGTTTATGCGAACAGATACGCAGTATTTT.

This clone was counted a single time. This chain connects TRBV2 to TRBJ2-6; weak D call: TRBD1 (5 bases). V lost 6 bases, J lost 0 bases, and 18 bases lay in between. There are 18 residues in the CDR3. The germline gives CDR1 SNHLY, CDR2 FYNNEI. CDR3 nucleotides: TGTGCCAGCAGCCCACGGCAGGGAAGTAACTCTGGGGCCAACGTCCTGACTTTC. Protein: CASSPRQGSNSGANVLTF.

The gene calls are TRBV6-5 and TRBJ2-7, with 8 positions matching TRBD2. Trimming took 2 bases from V and 2 from J; bases not matched to a gene: 5. The germline V gene has CDR1 MNHEY and CDR2 SVGAGI. The CDR3 is 15 amino acids. The CDR3 DNA reads as TGTGCCAGCAGTTACCGGGCGGGGGGCACCTACGAGCAGTACTTC. It encodes CASSYRAGGTYEQYF.